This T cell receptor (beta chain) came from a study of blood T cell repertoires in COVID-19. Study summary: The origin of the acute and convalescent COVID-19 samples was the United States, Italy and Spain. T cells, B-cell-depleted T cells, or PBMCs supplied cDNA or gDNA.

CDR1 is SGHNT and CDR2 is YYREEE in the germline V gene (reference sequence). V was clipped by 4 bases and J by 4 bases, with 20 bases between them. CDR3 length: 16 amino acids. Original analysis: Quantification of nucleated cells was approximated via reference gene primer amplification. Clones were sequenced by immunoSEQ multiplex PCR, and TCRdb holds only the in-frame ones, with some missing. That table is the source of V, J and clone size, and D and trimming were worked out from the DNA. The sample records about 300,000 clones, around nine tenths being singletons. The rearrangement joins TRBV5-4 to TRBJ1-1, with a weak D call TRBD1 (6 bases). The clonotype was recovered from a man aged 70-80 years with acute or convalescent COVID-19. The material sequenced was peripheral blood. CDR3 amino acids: CASSPPVRGGSTEAFF. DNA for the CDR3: TGTGCCAGCAGCCCCCCAGTCAGGGGCGGCAGCACTGAAGCTTTCTTT. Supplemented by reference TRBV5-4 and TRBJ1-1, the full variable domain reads ETGVTQSPTHLIKTRGQQVTLRCSSQSGHNTVSWYQQALGQGPQFIFQYYREEENGRGNFPPRFSGLQFPNYSSELNVNALELDDSALYLCASSPPVRGGSTEAFFGQGTRLTVV.